This T cell receptor beta chain derives from a study of T cell changes during pregnancy in multiple sclerosis. This CDR3 comprises 15 residues. Germline lookup yields CDR1 SGHAT and CDR2 FQNNGV. V lost 3 bases to trimming and J lost 2 bases; unmatched junction nucleotides: 3. Libraries were prepared by immunoSEQ multiplex PCR; TCRdb keeps only in-frame clonotypes and omits some of them. The sample has about 85,000 clones, 91% seen once; the top ten hold more than 2%. The chain uses TRBV11-2 and TRBJ1-3; 8 positions agree with TRBD1. This TCR derives from a female donor with multiple sclerosis, enrolled in a pregnancy study. The specimen comprised peripheral blood, sampled in the first trimester of pregnancy. The CDR3 nucleotides are TGTGCCAGCAGCTTCCCGGACAGGGCTGGAAACACCATATATTTT. Protein sequence: CASSFPDRAGNTIYF.